Following are 16 T cell receptor beta chains from one sample sequenced in a study of spatial heterogeneity in lung cancer. General study findings and limits: The study found that expanded intratumoral alpha and beta TCR counts tracked tumor mutation counts.

One entry per CDR3 protein results from TCRdb running MiXCR on the 5' RACE reads. The sample has some 97,000 distinct CDR3 sequences, 4.4% seen once. Their antigen targets remain unknown. Time point: sample taken at primary tumor resection. Material: lung tumor tissue, obtained at surgery. All receptors come from a male donor with early-stage non-small cell lung cancer.

This clonotype was seen ten or more times. The CDR3 coding sequence is TGTGCCAGCAGTGACAGGGAACCAAGTCAGCCCCAGCATTTT. Residues: CASSDREPSQPQHF. V is TRBV6-6 and J is TRBJ1-5; 7 bases are a match to TRBD1. This CDR3 is 14 amino acids long. V trimming: 5 bases; J trimming: 6 bases; junction bases outside the gene matches: 7. Per the germline V gene, CDR1 is MNHNY and CDR2 is SVGAGI (reference sequence).

At least ten counts were recorded for this clonotype. The V call is TRBV28, the J call TRBJ1-1, with TRBD1 as a possible D gene (6 bases). The CDR3 covers 11 residues. In germline, CDR1 is MDHEN, CDR2 SYDVKM. V was trimmed by 5 bases and J by 11 bases, leaving 12 bases between them. CDR3 in amino acids: CASSDRQGAFF. As DNA, the CDR3 is TGTGCCAGCAGTGACAGGCAAGGGGCTTTCTTT.

This clonotype was recorded at least ten times. V and J are TRBV24-1 and TRBJ2-2, with D perhaps being TRBD1 or TRBD2 (7 bases each). The germline V and J ends were trimmed by 7 bases and 6 bases, with 14 bases remaining between them. In germline, CDR1 is KGHDR, CDR2 SFDVKD. The CDR3 totals 14 residues. The chain's CDR3 is CATRGRGTAGELFF. The CDR3 coding sequence is TGTGCCACCAGAGGGCGGGGGACAGCCGGGGAGCTGTTTTTT.

This clonotype has at least ten counts. The V and J genes are TRBV7-6 and TRBJ1-4; D is possibly TRBD1 (6 bases). Per the germline V gene, CDR1 is SGHVS and CDR2 is FNYEAQ. There are 14 residues in the CDR3. Trimming removed 5 bases from V and 8 bases from J, with 15 bases in between. The CDR3 loop reads CASSPGEWHEKLFF. As DNA, the CDR3 is TGTGCCAGCAGCCCAGGGGAGTGGCACGAAAAACTGTTTTTT.

This clonotype was detected ten times or more. This CDR3 is CASSFGISAYGYTF. Written as DNA, the CDR3 is TGTGCCAGCAGCTTTGGGATTAGTGCCTATGGCTACACCTTC. This sequence joins TRBV7-2 and TRBJ1-2, with D unresolved. Trimming took off 3 bases at V and 4 bases at J, with 12 bases between the two ends. Germline V gives CDR1 SGHTA, CDR2 FQGNSA. This CDR3 is built from 14 residues.

This clonotype was seen many times. The V and J genes are TRBV7-2 and TRBJ2-1, with TRBD1 identical over 8 bases. The CDR3 is 13 amino acids. Germline values: CDR1 SGHTA, CDR2 FQGNSA. V shed 2 bases and J 11 bases; nucleotides not matched to a gene: 5. The CDR3 region is CASSLPRTGKQFF. The CDR3 nucleotides read TGTGCCAGCAGCTTACCAAGGACAGGGAAGCAGTTCTTC. The full variable domain, with the rest looked up from reference TRBV7-2 and TRBJ2-1, is GAGVSQSPSNKVTEKGKDVELRCDPISGHTALYWYRQSLGQGLEFLIYFQGNSAPDKSGLPSDRFSAERTGGSVSTLTIQRTQQEDSAVYLCASSLPRTGKQFFGPGTRLTVL.

The chain links TRBV28 to TRBJ1-5; 7 bases are a match to TRBD1. The CDR3 contains 15 residues. Germline V CDR1 and CDR2: MDHEN, SYDVKM. V was clipped by 5 bases and J by 11 bases; unmatched bases: 15. The CDR3 nucleotides are TGTGCCAGCAGTCCTAACAGGGGTGGATGGCGAACCCAGCATTTT. Translated, it gives CASSPNRGGWRTQHF.

This rearrangement joins TRBV5-1 to TRBJ2-2, with D possibly TRBD2 on 6 matching bases. Germline loops: CDR1 SGHRS, CDR2 YFSETQ. The germline V and J ends were trimmed by 0 bases and 2 bases, with 11 bases remaining between them. This CDR3 is 16 amino acids long. As DNA, the CDR3 is TGCGCCAGCAGCTTGGTGTCGGCGGGAAACACCGGGGAGCTGTTTTTT. It yields the protein CASSLVSAGNTGELFF. The full variable domain, rest sourced from reference TRBV5-1 and TRBJ2-2, is KAGVTQTPRYLIKTRGQQVTLSCSPISGHRSVSWYQQTPGQGLQFLFEYFSETQRNKGNFPGRFSGRQFSNSRSEMNVSTLELGDSALYLCASSLVSAGNTGELFFGEGSRLTVL.

This clonotype was counted many times. The J gene is TRBJ2-7, the V gene TRBV23-1; no definite D call. TRBV23-1 is sorted into the ORF group, with uncertain function. This CDR3 has 15 amino acids. V gave up 0 bases and J gave up 5 bases, with 14 bases separating them. The CDR3 coding sequence is TGCGCCAGCAGTCAATCGAAAGCACCTCAAGACGAGCAGTACTTC. This translates into CASSQSKAPQDEQYF.

In its sample, this clonotype was seen once. The chain couples TRBV20-1 to TRBJ2-7, with D maybe TRBD1 (5 bases). Trimming pared 0 bases from V and 6 bases from J, leaving 18 bases between. Germline V gene lookup returns CDR1 DFQATT and CDR2 SNEGSKA (reference sequence). This CDR3 contains 15 residues. CDR3 bases: TGCAGTGCTAGAGAGTGGGGCTCAGTCCCGGGCGAGCAGTACTTC. It specifies CSAREWGSVPGEQYF.

V is TRBV7-2 and J is TRBJ2-3; TRBD2 aligns across 8 bases. Germline lookup yields CDR1 SGHTA and CDR2 FQGNSA. The CDR3 extends over 16 amino acids. V dropped 5 bases and J dropped 4; count of bases not matched to a gene: 11. The CDR3, as DNA: TGTGCCAGCAGCAGATCGTCGATAGCGGGATCAGATACGCAGTATTTT. It specifies CASSRSSIAGSDTQYF.

This clonotype was seen ten or more times. The chain links TRBV28 to TRBJ2-7, with D possibly TRBD1 on 6 matching bases. The V end was cut by 6 bases, the J end by 4 bases, with 13 bases between. Germline values: CDR1 MDHEN, CDR2 SYDVKM. CDR3 length: 13 residues. This CDR3 is CASRQGGRYEQYF. The CDR3 DNA sequence: TGTGCCAGCAGACAGGGCGGTAGGTACGAGCAGTACTTC.

This clonotype was found a few times. V is TRBV6-2 or TRBV6-3 and J is TRBJ2-7; D is undetermined. Germline loops: CDR1 MNHEY, CDR2 SVGEGT. The CDR3 has 13 amino acids. V gave up 0 bases and J gave up 7 bases, with 10 bases separating them. CDR3 nucleotide sequence: TGTGCCAGCAGTTACTCGATTTGGGGAGAGCAGTACTTC. Amino acids: CASSYSIWGEQYF.

This clonotype was counted many times. V gene TRBV6-1 combines with J gene TRBJ1-4; D is possibly TRBD1 (6 bases). With 5 bases removed from V and 0 bases from J, the gap between germline ends came to 19 bases. The CDR3 covers 18 residues. Germline CDR1 is MNHNS and CDR2 is SASEGT. CDR3 nucleotides: TGTGCCAGCAGTACGGACAGAACTCATTCATCAACTAATGAAAAACTGTTTTTT. It is translated as CASSTDRTHSSTNEKLFF.

The sample holds many counts of this clonotype. The chain carries TRBV5-4 and TRBJ2-2; D not resolved. Germline V gene lookup returns CDR1 SGHNT and CDR2 YYREEE (reference sequence). The CDR3 totals 13 residues. The germline V and J ends were trimmed by 4 bases and 0 bases, with 4 bases remaining between them. DNA for the CDR3: TGTGCCAGCAGCATGGCGAACACCGGGGAGCTGTTTTTT. It translates to CASSMANTGELFF.

This clonotype has a handful of counts. The chain combines TRBV2 with TRBJ2-7; D remains ambiguous. The CDR3 is 12 amino acids. CDR1 SNHLY and CDR2 FYNNEI come from the germline V gene. Trimming took 6 bases from V and 3 from J, leaving 9 bases between them. Here the CDR3 reads CASSAIGYEQYF. Here the CDR3 DNA reads TGTGCCAGCAGCGCAATTGGCTACGAGCAGTACTTC.